The 13 T cell receptor beta chains reported below all come from one sample, sequenced in a study of shared clonotypes between healthy human individuals. Method: immunoSEQ multiplex PCR; TCRdb's copy keeps in-frame clones and lacks some. The sample gives some 2,500,000 clones, 93% of which show up once; around 0.37% is in the top ten. Source material: naive CD4+ T cells from PBMCs. Subset in this sample: CD45RA+ positively selected. The source of these receptors is a man aged 18 to 30 in good health. Some clones in this sample may be carry-over from other donors' samples.

This rearrangement joins TRBV7-9 to TRBJ2-1; 10 nucleotides align to TRBD2. V was pared by 4 bases and J by 4 bases, with 4 bases of the junction left unmatched. Germline-derived CDR1 and CDR2 are SEHNR and FQNEAQ (reference sequence). There are 15 residues in the CDR3. CDR3 DNA sequence: TGTGCCAGCAGCTCCCCGGGACTAGCGTACAATGAGCAGTTCTTC. Translated, it gives CASSSPGLAYNEQFF.

The rearrangement links TRBV4-1 to TRBJ1-1; 9 bases line up with TRBD1. The ends lost 2 bases at V and 5 bases at J; junction bases unmatched: 9. From germline, CDR1 is MGHRA and CDR2 YSYEKL. This CDR3 region has 16 residues. In nucleotides, the CDR3 is TGCGCCAGCAGCCAACGGTTACAGGGGGCGAGTACTGAAGCTTTCTTT. Translation gives CASSQRLQGASTEAFF.

V gene TRBV4-3 combines with J gene TRBJ2-5, with a possible D match to TRBD1 (5 bases). Germline V lookup: CDR1 LGHNA, CDR2 YSLEER. The CDR3 is 14 amino acids. Trimming stripped 0 bases from V and 6 bases from J, with 11 bases between. In nucleotides, the CDR3 is TGCGCCAGCAGCCAAGATCGGTGGGGCCAGACCCAGTACTTC. Protein product: CASSQDRWGQTQYF.

J is TRBJ2-3 and V is TRBV29-1; TRBD2 matches at 12 bases. The CDR3 length is 15 residues. V lost 4 bases, J lost 2 bases, and 4 bases stayed unmatched. Germline CDR1 reads SQVTM; CDR2 reads ANQGSEA. This CDR3 reads CSVGLAGGNTDTQYF. The CDR3 bases are TGCAGCGTTGGGCTAGCGGGAGGGAACACAGATACGCAGTATTTT.

J is TRBJ2-1 and V is TRBV5-1; the match to TRBD2 covers 10 bases. Germline V gene data show CDR1 as SGHRS and CDR2 as YFSETQ. This CDR3 has 15 residues. V shed 1 base, J shed 5 bases, and the junction held 3 bases outside the gene matches. The CDR3 region has the DNA TGCGCCAGCAGCTTGCCTAGCGGGAGCAACAATGAGCAGTTCTTC. Residues: CASSLPSGSNNEQFF.

The chain carries TRBV28 and TRBJ1-4; TRBD1 matches at 10 bases. V lost 6 bases to trimming and J lost 6 bases; unmatched junction nucleotides: 7. The CDR3 totals 15 residues. Germline CDR1 is MDHEN and CDR2 is SYDVKM. DNA for the CDR3: TGTGCCAGCAGATTTTCCGGGACAGGGGATGAAAAACTGTTTTTT. It specifies CASRFSGTGDEKLFF.

The rearrangement links TRBV5-1 to TRBJ1-1; perhaps TRBD1 as D (5 bases). The CDR3 is made up of 15 amino acids. The germline V gene encodes CDR1 SGHRS and CDR2 YFSETQ. Trimming left V 1 base short and J 2 bases short, with 12 bases between. The CDR3 spells CASSLWGTDNTEAFF. The CDR3 coding sequence is TGCGCCAGCAGCTTGTGGGGGACGGACAACACTGAAGCTTTCTTT.

This chain connects TRBV20-1 to TRBJ2-1; unclear D gene. CDR3 size: 11 residues. Trimming shortened V by 3 bases and J by 9 bases, and 9 bases separated the two germline ends. Germline assignment: CDR1 DFQATT and CDR2 SNEGSKA (reference sequence). The CDR3 nucleotides are TGCAGTGCTAGTTTTCAAGCTGAGCAGTTCTTC. As protein: CSASFQAEQFF.

This clone was detected only a few times. The chain is built from TRBV25-1 and TRBJ1-4; D possibly corresponds to TRBD1 (5 bases). CDR3 size: 13 residues. V shed 7 bases and J shed 7 bases, with 13 bases lying between them. Germline CDR1 reads MGHDK; CDR2 reads SYGVNS. The CDR3 DNA is TGTGCCAGCACGGCGGTGGGGGGTGAAAAACTGTTTTTT. As protein: CASTAVGGEKLFF.

The chain has TRBV18 and TRBJ1-5; D is uncertain. The germline CDR1 and CDR2 sequences are KGHSH and LQKENI. There are 15 residues in the CDR3. With 3 bases removed from V and 6 bases from J, the gap between germline ends came to 15 bases. CDR3 region: CASSPGISRGQPQHF. CDR3 coding DNA: TGTGCCAGCTCACCGGGCATCTCTCGGGGTCAGCCCCAGCATTTT.

The chain is built from TRBV7-3 and TRBJ2-4; TRBD1 agrees at 7 bases. Germline lookup yields CDR1 SGHTA and CDR2 FQGTGA. The CDR3 extends over 15 amino acids. Trimming removed 1 base from V and 6 bases from J; junction bases left unmatched: 6. The DNA for the CDR3 is TGTGCCAGCAGCTTAAAGGGGGCGCTGGGAAACATTCAGTACTTC. It yields the protein CASSLKGALGNIQYF.

The chain couples TRBV5-1 to TRBJ1-1, with TRBD1 matching over 7 bases. Trimming took 4 bases from V and 3 from J; bases not matched to a gene: 6. This CDR3 contains 14 residues. CDR1 is SGHRS, CDR2 YFSETQ, per germline. The CDR3 DNA reads TGCGCCAGCAGCATTGACAGGGCGGACACTGAAGCTTTCTTT. Translation: CASSIDRADTEAFF.

The chain joins TRBV6-5 to TRBJ1-1; D is possibly TRBD1 (6 bases). V gave up 6 bases and J gave up 5 bases, with 16 bases separating them. The CDR3 contains 14 residues. The germline V gene has CDR1 MNHEY and CDR2 SVGAGI. The CDR3 loop is CASRPEYTGTEAFF. The CDR3 DNA reads as TGTGCCAGCAGACCCGAATATACAGGGACTGAAGCTTTCTTT.